What follows is one T cell receptor (beta chain) and its context. The data stem from a study of blood T cell repertoires in COVID-19. The length of the CDR3 is 16 residues. V shed 5 bases, J shed 8 bases, and the junction held 13 bases outside the gene matches. Germline lookup yields CDR1 KGHSH and CDR2 LQKENI. The method was immunoSEQ multiplex PCR; TCRdb's version includes in-frame clones alone and lacks a portion of them. The data hold around 300,000 clones, with approximately 89% observed a single time. The specimen sequenced was peripheral blood. The V call is TRBV18, the J call TRBJ2-1; TRBD2 matches 9 bases. The sequence derives from a woman in her twenties or thirties with COVID-19, enrolled during active disease. Here the CDR3 DNA reads TGTGCCAGCTCATCGTCAGCGGGAGGAGTACTATATGAGCAGTTCTTC. Protein: CASSSSAGGVLYEQFF. The variable domain in full, completed from reference TRBV18 and TRBJ2-1, reads NAGVMQNPRHLVRRRGQEARLRCSPMKGHSHVYWYRQLPEEGLKFMVYLQKENIIDESGMPKERFSAEFPKEGPSILRIQQVVRGDSAAYFCASSSSAGGVLYEQFFGPGTRLTVL.